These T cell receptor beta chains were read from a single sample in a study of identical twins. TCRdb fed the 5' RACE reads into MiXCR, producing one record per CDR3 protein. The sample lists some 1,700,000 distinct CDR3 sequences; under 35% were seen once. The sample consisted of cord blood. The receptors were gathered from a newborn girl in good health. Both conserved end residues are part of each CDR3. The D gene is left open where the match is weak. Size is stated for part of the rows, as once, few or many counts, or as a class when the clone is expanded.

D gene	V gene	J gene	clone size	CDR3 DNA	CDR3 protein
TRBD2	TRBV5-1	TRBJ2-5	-	TGCGCCAGCAGCTTGCTGTTAGCGGGAGGTGGCAACTACTACAATGAGCAGTACTTC	CASSLLLAGGGNYYNEQYF
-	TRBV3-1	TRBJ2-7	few	TGTGCCAGCAGCCCCGATTCCAGTGGCGAGCAGTACTTC	CASSPDSSGEQYF
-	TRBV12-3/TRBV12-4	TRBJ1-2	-	TGTGCCAGCAGTTTAGAATACTATGGCTACACCTTC	CASSLEYYGYTF
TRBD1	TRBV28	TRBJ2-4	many	TGTGCCAGCAGGATGACAGGGGCAAAAAACATTCAGTACTTC	CASRMTGAKNIQYF
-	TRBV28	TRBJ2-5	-	TGTGCCAGCAGTTTAATTCGGCAGCCCCCAGGCAATGAGCAGTACTTC	CASSLIRQPPGNEQYF
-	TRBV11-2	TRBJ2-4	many	TGTGCCAGCAGAGGAGCTGCCAAAAACATTCAGTACTTC	CASRGAAKNIQYF
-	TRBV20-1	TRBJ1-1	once	TGCAGTGCGTCAGGGGCTCTGAACGCCGAAGCTTTCTTT	CSASGALNAEAFF
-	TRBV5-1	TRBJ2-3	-	TGCGCCAGCAGCTTGGCCAGCGCATACACAGATACGCAGTATTTT	CASSLASAYTDTQYF
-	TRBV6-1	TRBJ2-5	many	TGCGCCAGCAGCGAGTTAGGAGAGACCCAGTACTTC	CASSELGETQYF
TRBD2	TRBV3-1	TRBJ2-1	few	TGTGCCAGCAGCCAAGGGCCAATAGCGGGGGGAACTTTATCCAATGAGCAGTTCTTC	CASSQGPIAGGTLSNEQFF
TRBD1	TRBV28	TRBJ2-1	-	TGTGCCAGCAGTTTCGACAGGGGGGTTTCTAATGAGCAGTTCTTC	CASSFDRGVSNEQFF
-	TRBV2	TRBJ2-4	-	TGTGCCACCGGGCCCGGACTGAAAAACATTCAGTACTTC	CATGPGLKNIQYF
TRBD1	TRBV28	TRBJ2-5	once	TGTGCCAGCAGTTTACCCCTGGACAGGGCGGGGAAAGAGACCCAGTACTTC	CASSLPLDRAGKETQYF
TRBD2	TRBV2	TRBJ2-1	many	TGTGCCAGCAGTGAAACCCTAGCGGGGGGGCCGGAGTACAATGAGCAGTTCTTC	CASSETLAGGPEYNEQFF
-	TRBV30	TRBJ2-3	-	TGTGCCTGGACAGACACAGATGCGCAGTATTTT	CAWTDTDAQYF
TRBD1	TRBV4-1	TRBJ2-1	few	TGCGCCAGCAGCCCCTCGACAGGGAAAGCCAGCTACAATGAGCAGTTCTTC	CASSPSTGKASYNEQFF
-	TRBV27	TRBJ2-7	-	TGTGCCAGCAGTTTAGGGACTCATCCCTACTACGAGCAGTACTTC	CASSLGTHPYYEQYF
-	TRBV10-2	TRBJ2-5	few	TGCGCCAGCAGTGATACGGTGAAAGAGACCCAGTACTTC	CASSDTVKETQYF
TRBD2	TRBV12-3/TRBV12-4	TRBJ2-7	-	TGTGCCAGCAGCGAAAACATTAGCGGGGGCCGCAAGCAGTACTTC	CASSENISGGRKQYF
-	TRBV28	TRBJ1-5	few	TGTGCCAGCCGGGCGGGGATTAGCAATCAGCCCCAGCATTTT	CASRAGISNQPQHF
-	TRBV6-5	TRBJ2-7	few	TGTGCCAGCAGTTACCCCGGTGCCTCCTACAATGAGCAGTACTTC	CASSYPGASYNEQYF
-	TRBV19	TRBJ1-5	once	TGTGCCAGTAGTATTTTCACAGAAAGCAATCAGCCCCAGCATTTT	CASSIFTESNQPQHF
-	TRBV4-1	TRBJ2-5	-	TGCGCCAGCAGCCGAACGCCCTTGGACCCCGACGAGACCCAGTACTTC	CASSRTPLDPDETQYF
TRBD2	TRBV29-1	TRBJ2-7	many	TGCAGCGTTGGGCTAGCGGGAGGTTACGAGCAGTACTTC	CSVGLAGGYEQYF
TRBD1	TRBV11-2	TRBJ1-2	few	TGTGCCAGCAGCTTAGACGTGCGACAGGGGACTTTTTATGGCTACACCTTC	CASSLDVRQGTFYGYTF
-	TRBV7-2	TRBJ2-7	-	TGTGCCAGCAGCTTCACTAGTAAAGGATACGAGCAGTACTTC	CASSFTSKGYEQYF
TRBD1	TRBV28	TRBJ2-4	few	TGTGCCAGCAGCCACCGGGACAGGGAAACTTTTGGTGTCAAAAACATTCAGTACTTC	CASSHRDRETFGVKNIQYF
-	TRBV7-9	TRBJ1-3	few	TGTGCCAGCAGCCCCCTCAGCCTCTTGGACACCATATATTTT	CASSPLSLLDTIYF
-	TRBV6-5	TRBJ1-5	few	TGTGCCAGCAGTTACTCGATTCGGCAGCCCCAGCATTTT	CASSYSIRQPQHF
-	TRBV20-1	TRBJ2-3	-	TGCAGTGCTAGGTCACCCAGGGTAGATACGCAGTATTTT	CSARSPRVDTQYF
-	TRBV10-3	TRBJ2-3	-	TGTGCCATCAGTGAGGGGGCCCGCACAGATACGCAGTATTTT	CAISEGARTDTQYF
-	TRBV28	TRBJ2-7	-	TGTGCCAGCAGTTATGCCCCGTGGGACGAGCAGTACTTC	CASSYAPWDEQYF
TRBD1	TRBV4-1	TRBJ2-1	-	TGCGCCAGCAGCCACGGCGACAGGGACTACAATGAGCAGTTCTTC	CASSHGDRDYNEQFF
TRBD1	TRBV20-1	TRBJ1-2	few	TGCAGTGCTAGAATGTCAGGGGGCAAAGGTTTCTATGGCTACACCTTC	CSARMSGGKGFYGYTF
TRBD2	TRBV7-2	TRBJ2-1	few	TGTGCCAGCAGCTTACTAGCGGGAGACGATGAGCAGTTCTTC	CASSLLAGDDEQFF
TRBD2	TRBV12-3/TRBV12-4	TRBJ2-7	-	TGTGCCAGCAGTCCCGAACCTCTGAGCGGGGATCCCTACGAGCAGTACTTC	CASSPEPLSGDPYEQYF
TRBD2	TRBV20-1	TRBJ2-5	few	TGCAGTGCTAGAGATCGCGGGAGGTTCCAAGAGACCCAGTACTTC	CSARDRGRFQETQYF
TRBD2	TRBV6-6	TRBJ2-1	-	TGTGCCAGCAGTTACTCAAGCCTAGCGGAATCCTACAATGAGCAGTTCTTC	CASSYSSLAESYNEQFF
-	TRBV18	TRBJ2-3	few	TGTGCCAGCTCACAAGACCAGCCCCACACAGATACGCAGTATTTT	CASSQDQPHTDTQYF
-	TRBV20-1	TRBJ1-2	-	TGCAGTGTTAGTATCGGCAGGCCGTATGGCTACACCTTC	CSVSIGRPYGYTF
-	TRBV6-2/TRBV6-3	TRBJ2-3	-	TGTGCCAGCAGTTACGTACCCCTCGACACAGATACGCAGTATTTT	CASSYVPLDTDTQYF
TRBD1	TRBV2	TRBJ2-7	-	TGTGCCAGCAGTGACAGGGGGCCCCTCTCCTACGAGCAGTACTTC	CASSDRGPLSYEQYF
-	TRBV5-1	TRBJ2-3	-	TGCGCCAGCAGGTACGGGGCCACAGATACGCAGTATTTT	CASRYGATDTQYF
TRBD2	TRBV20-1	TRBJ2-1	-	TGCAGTGCTAGAGACTGGACTAGCGGGGACAATGAGCAGTTCTTC	CSARDWTSGDNEQFF
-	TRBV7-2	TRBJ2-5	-	TGTGCCAGCAGCTACTACATCGGCCCCCAAGAGACCCAGTACTTC	CASSYYIGPQETQYF
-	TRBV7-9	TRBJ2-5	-	TGTGCCAGCAGCTCCCGGACCAATTACAATGAGCAGTACTTC	CASSSRTNYNEQYF
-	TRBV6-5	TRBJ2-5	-	TGTGCCAGCAGTTACTCGTACTTTAAACAGGGTTTACAAGAGACCCAGTACTTC	CASSYSYFKQGLQETQYF
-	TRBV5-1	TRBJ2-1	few	TGCGCCAGCAGCTTGGGGATCTCCCTTAGGAATGAGCAGTTCTTC	CASSLGISLRNEQFF
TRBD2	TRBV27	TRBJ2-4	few	TGTGCCAGCAGTCCCCGACTAGCGGGGGGAGCATTGGAGCAGTACTTC	CASSPRLAGGALEQYF
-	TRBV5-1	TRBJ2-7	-	TGCGCCAGCAGCTTTCTAGCTGTCGGGGACGAGCAGTACTTC	CASSFLAVGDEQYF
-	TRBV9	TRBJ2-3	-	TGTGCCAGCAGCGTAAACGGGGCTAGCACAGATACGCAGTATTTT	CASSVNGASTDTQYF
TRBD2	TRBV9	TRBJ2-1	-	TGTGCCAGCAGGTCCCCGGGACTAGCGAGGAATGAGCAGTTCTTC	CASRSPGLARNEQFF
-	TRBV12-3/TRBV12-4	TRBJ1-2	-	TGTGCCAGCAGTTTGAGGGCAGCGAGATATGGCTACACCTTC	CASSLRAARYGYTF
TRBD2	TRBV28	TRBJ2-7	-	TGTGCCAGCGGGGGACTAGCGCCCTACGAGCAGTACTTC	CASGGLAPYEQYF
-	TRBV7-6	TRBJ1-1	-	TGTGCCAGCAGCTTAGCGCGGAGAGGCACTGAAGCTTTCTTT	CASSLARRGTEAFF
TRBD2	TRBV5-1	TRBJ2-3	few	TGCGCCAGCAGCTCCGAGAGATTGTTAGCGGGGTCTGGAGATACGCAGTATTTT	CASSSERLLAGSGDTQYF
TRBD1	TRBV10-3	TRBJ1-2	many	TGTGCCATCAAAGGGACAGCCACCCTTTCTAACTATGGCTACACCTTC	CAIKGTATLSNYGYTF
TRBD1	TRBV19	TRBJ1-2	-	TGTGCCAGTAGTATAGATATTAACCAGGGGGCGATGGCTGATGGCTACACCTTC	CASSIDINQGAMADGYTF
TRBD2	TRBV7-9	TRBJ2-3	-	TGTGCCAGCAGCTTAGCGCTTGGAAGACTAGCGGGGGCCACAGATACGCAGTATTTT	CASSLALGRLAGATDTQYF